One and the same sample provided the 9 T cell receptor beta chains below, sequenced in a study of regulatory T cells in long-lasting Graves disease. Investigators prepared the TCR beta libraries by applying iRepertoire HTBI primers and Arm-PCR of CDR3 regions. TCRdb re-analysed the multiplex PCR reads in MiXCR, keeping a single row per CDR3 protein. The sample comprises roughly 610,000 distinct CDR3 sequences, 15% to 20% of which are singletons, and around 12% rests with the top ten. The time point here: newly diagnosed GD, antithyroid drugs for less than 3 months. PBMCs were the source of the RNA used for TCR sequencing. These data were also filed under a second study, of T cells in Graves' hyperthyroidism and ophthalmopathy.

Sequenced material: peripheral blood mononuclear cells (PBMCs), taken at new diagnosis, from a patient treated with antithyroid drugs. The receptors come from a man younger than 30 with Graves disease.

The rearrangement uses TRBV20-1 and TRBJ1-2, with D perhaps matching TRBD1 (5 bases). Germline lookup yields CDR1 DFQATT and CDR2 SNEGSKA (reference sequence). CDR3 length equals 12 residues. With 5 bases removed from V and 8 bases from J, the gap between germline ends came to 15 bases. CDR3 residues: CSAHGRRDGYTF. CDR3 DNA: TGCAGTGCTCACGGCCGTCGGGACGGCTACACCTTC.

This clonotype was seen ten or more times. The rearrangement links TRBV28 to TRBJ2-7, with D perhaps matching TRBD1 (6 bases). V dropped 7 bases and J dropped 4 bases, with 20 bases sitting between them. CDR3 length equals 15 residues. CDR1 MDHEN and CDR2 SYDVKM come from the germline V gene. CDR3 sequence reads: CASNQAGTLPYEQYF. The CDR3 nucleotides read TGTGCCAGCAACCAAGCCGGGACATTACCTTACGAGCAGTACTTC.

This clonotype was seen at least ten times. This chain uses TRBV7-6 with TRBJ1-1; 8 bases agree with TRBD1. The V gene end was trimmed by 2 bases and the J gene end by 0 bases; junction bases not matched to a gene: 11. This CDR3 is 18 amino acids long. The germline CDR1 and CDR2 sequences are SGHVS and FNYEAQ. The CDR3 DNA reads TGTGCCAGCAGCTTATATTCGCAGGGGGCAATCGTGAACACTGAAGCTTTCTTT. Its protein product is CASSLYSQGAIVNTEAFF.

In its sample, this clonotype was seen a few times. The V gene is TRBV29-1, the J gene TRBJ2-3, with D perhaps TRBD1 (6 bases). The CDR3 has 15 amino acids. CDR1 is SQVTM, CDR2 ANQGSEA, per germline. V shed 5 bases and J shed 1 base, with 16 bases lying between them. The CDR3 DNA reads as TGCAGCGTTCGGAGGCAGGGGCAGGGCACAGATACGCAGTATTTT. It is translated as CSVRRQGQGTDTQYF.

V is TRBV7-3 and J is TRBJ2-7, with D uncertain. The CDR3 has 16 residues. Germline CDR1 and CDR2: SGHTA and FQGTGA. The V gene lost 2 bases and the J gene lost 4 bases, with 18 bases spanning the gap. As DNA, the CDR3 is TGTGCCAGCAGCTTAGCCGGTGGGGTAGGAAGGTACGAGCAGTACTTC. Translated: CASSLAGGVGRYEQYF.

This clonotype was counted at least ten times. This chain uses TRBV30 with TRBJ1-2, with D perhaps TRBD1 (5 bases). CDR1 and CDR2 from the germline V gene are GTSNPN and SVGIG (reference sequence). Deletions cut 3 bases from V and 1 base from J, with 12 bases between. The CDR3 length is 14 residues. The CDR3 protein is CAWSPGQLNYGYTF. CDR3 DNA: TGTGCCTGGAGCCCGGGGCAGCTTAACTATGGCTACACCTTC.

In the case of this clonotype: One junction end disagrees with the germline gene, perhaps due to a read error. This sequence joins TRBV11-2 and TRBJ2-7; maybe TRBD2 (7 bases). The CDR3 has 12 amino acids. Per germline, CDR1 SGHAT and CDR2 FQNNGV. CDR3 coding DNA: TGTACCAGCAGCTTAGGGGGGGACGAGCAGTACTTC. It encodes CTSSLGGDEQYF.

V and J are TRBV2 and TRBJ2-1; 11 nucleotides line up with TRBD2. Looked up from germline, CDR1 is SNHLY and CDR2 is FYNNEI. V lost 4 bases and J lost 9; bases outside the gene matches: 5. The CDR3 is made up of 14 amino acids. The CDR3 loop reads CASSGLAGIGEQFF. CDR3 DNA: TGTGCCAGCAGTGGACTAGCGGGAATCGGTGAGCAGTTCTTC.

Comment on this clonotype: A much larger clonotype is one base distant, so this may be a read error. The rearrangement links TRBV27 to TRBJ2-1, with 7 bases aligning to TRBD2. The junction had 12 bases not matched to a gene; V was cut back by 3 bases and J by 10 bases. In germline, CDR1 is MNHEY, CDR2 SMNVEV (reference sequence). This CDR3 is 15 amino acids long. The CDR3 region is CASSLGGRAVYEQFF. In DNA, the CDR3 is TGTGCCAGCAGTTTGGGGGGGAGGGCCGTCTACGAGCAGTTCTTC.